The subject of this entry is one T cell receptor beta chain. The antigen it binds to is not known. No clone much larger than this one lies a single base away; base qualities are absent. Unstimulated Tregs (CD4+CD25+CD127-), CD4+ non-Tregs (CD4+CD25-), CD4 and CD8 cells were FACS-sorted from thawed PBMCs. Healthy control blood came either as purchased buffy coats or from healthy volunteers. Healthy control blood was processed to PBMCs by Ficoll density gradient and cryopreserved, and patient PBMCs were collected before and after transplant. Taken from cysteine to phenylalanine, the CDR3 has 16 residues. The retained sequence is limited to the CDR3, 48 bases, with the frame set at the first base. The germline V gene encodes CDR1 SGHRS and CDR2 YFSETQ. At the junction V is shortened by 2 bases and J by 4 bases; bases outside the gene matches: 5. This sample stems from a study of Tregs in tolerant kidney transplant recipients (dated by TCRdb to the late 2010s). Study-wide context: The study used TCRbeta sequencing to identify donor-specific regulatory T cells before combined kidney and bone marrow transplantation, then tracked those cells after transplant. TCRbeta repertoire sequencing was used in a few healthy controls to compare several ways of expanding Tregs specific for an allogeneic donor.

Broader findings and caveats from the paper: Expanding Tregs with activated donor B cells appeared to identify the most biologically relevant and donor-specific TCRbeta repertoire. Biological reproducibility was not directly assessed, although technical replication error appeared to be minimal. Because only a small number of patients were included, the study had limitations, and the results will need to be validated in larger populations as well as under other immunosuppression protocols.

For TCRbeta CDR3 sequencing, genomic DNA was extracted from sorted cells using the QIAGEN DNeasy Blood and Tissue Kit. Through immunoSEQ, high-throughput TCRbeta CDR3 sequencing was done commercially, including PCR amplification with internal controls and bias correction. As for the original processing: A unique productive TCRbeta sequence was defined by the CDR3 nucleotide sequence when primers matched, and otherwise by the CDR3 amino acid sequence together with the Vbeta and Jbeta genes. Sorting error was corrected by removing sequences shared between sorted populations at a frequency ratio of 2:1 or less, and the remaining shared sequences were assigned to the higher population. A sequence was defined as donor-reactive if the sequence was expanded at least 5-fold in CFSE-low cells compared with unstimulated cells and had a frequency of at least 0.01% in CFSE-low cells. Jensen-Shannon divergence calculated on the top 100 TCRbeta sequences ranked by frequency was used to measure repertoire divergence. When a sample had multiple sequencing runs, each run was corrected for sorting error separately and the runs were then pooled. TCRdb took this table from immuneACCESS and kept in-frame rearrangements with V and J called. Such tables lack part of the clones; where checked against another copy, unresolved V genes explain under half of the gap, and the rest is unexplained. The V and J calls and clone size are taken from that table; D and trimming were inferred from the DNA. Recorded for this sample are 90,000 to 150,000 clones; 92% of them occurred a single time. The ten biggest clones cover approximately 0.54% of the sample.

Sequences were obtained from CD4+ T cells from blood. The chain is assembled from TRBV5-1 and TRBJ2-7, and 14 junction bases match TRBD2. This TCR was sampled from a human donor in good health. The DNA is as follows: TGCGCCAGCAGCTTCGGACTAGCGGGAGGATATTACGAGCAGTACTTC. This yields the protein CASSFGLAGGYYEQYF.